The 27 T cell receptor beta chains below were found in one sample sequenced in a study of blood T cell repertoires in COVID-19. Generated by immunoSEQ multiplex PCR, the TCRdb table keeps only in-frame clones and is missing some. The sample yields around 60,000 clones, around 90% seen once. The source material was peripheral blood. Source of these receptors: a woman older than 75 with active COVID-19.

The chain recombines TRBV10-1 with TRBJ1-2, with 8 bases identical to TRBD1. V lost 5 bases and J lost 6; bases outside the gene matches: 11. This CDR3 region has 15 residues. Germline V gives CDR1 WNHNN, CDR2 SYGVQD (reference sequence). The CDR3 is CASSRTRGRIDGYTF. CDR3 bases: TGCGCCAGCAGTAGGACCAGGGGGCGTATCGATGGCTACACCTTC.

The V call is TRBV2, the J call TRBJ1-5, with D possibly matching TRBD1 (5 bases). The V end lost 4 bases, the J end lost 7 bases, and 14 bases lay between the germline ends. The CDR3 has 14 residues. From germline, CDR1 is SNHLY and CDR2 FYNNEI. The CDR3 here is CASSVQGGGQPQHF. CDR3 nucleotides: TGTGCCAGCAGTGTGCAGGGAGGTGGGCAGCCCCAGCATTTT.

V gene TRBV6-5 combines with J gene TRBJ2-7; TRBD1 matches at 8 bases. The V and J ends lost 5 bases and 2 bases, in that order; junction bases with no gene match: 8. This CDR3 has 15 residues. Germline V lookup: CDR1 MNHEY, CDR2 SVGAGI. CDR3 loop: CASSNKGTGTYEQYF. CDR3 DNA sequence: TGTGCCAGCAGTAACAAGGGGACAGGCACCTACGAGCAGTACTTC.

V usage is TRBV27 and J usage is TRBJ1-4, with 12 bases fitting TRBD1. J gave up 3 bases and V 4 bases, and 9 bases lay outside the gene matches. Germline V gene sequence: CDR1 MNHEY, CDR2 SMNVEV (reference sequence). The CDR3 extends over 18 amino acids. CDR3 region: CASSYRWDRGLSNEKLFF. Here the CDR3 DNA reads TGTGCCAGCAGTTATCGTTGGGACAGGGGGCTATCTAATGAAAAACTGTTTTTT.

The chain is built from TRBV7-9 and TRBJ2-7, with D possibly being TRBD2 (5 bases). Germline CDR1 is SEHNR and CDR2 is FQNEAQ (reference sequence). The CDR3 extends over 12 amino acids. Between the trimmed V and J ends, which lost 2 bases and 7 bases, there was a span of 9 bases. DNA for the CDR3: TGTGCCAGCAGCTTACTCCGGGGAGAGCAGTACTTC. It codes for CASSLLRGEQYF. Supplemented by reference TRBV7-9 and TRBJ2-7, the full variable domain reads DTGVSQNPRHKITKRGQNVTFRCDPISEHNRLYWYRQTLGQGPEFLTYFQNEAQLEKSRLLSDRFSAERPKGSFSTLEIQRTEQGDSAMYLCASSLLRGEQYFGPGTRLTVT.

This clone has just one count. The CDR3 DNA sequence: TGTGCCAGCAGCGTAGGATTGGGCGGGGGTTCACCCCTCCACTTT. Its translation: CASSVGLGGGSPLHF. The V and J genes are TRBV9 and TRBJ1-6; possible D gene TRBD1, 5 bases. V was clipped by 0 bases and J by 9 bases, with 13 bases between them. The CDR3 contains 15 residues. Germline CDR1 is SGDLS and CDR2 is YYNGEE.

The CDR3 bases are TGTGCCAGCAGCCTCGATTCGAGGTATGGCTACACCTTC. Translated: CASSLDSRYGYTF. This chain uses TRBV7-8 with TRBJ1-2; D gene uncertain. Germline values: CDR1 SGHVS, CDR2 FQNEAQ. The V gene lost 5 bases and the J gene lost 5 bases, with 12 bases spanning the gap. The CDR3 runs 13 residues.

The V call is TRBV19, the J call TRBJ1-1; D is perhaps TRBD1 (5 bases). Trimming left V 6 bases short and J 1 base short, with 9 bases between. Germline lookup yields CDR1 LNHDA and CDR2 SQIVND (reference sequence). This CDR3 region has 13 residues. CDR3 region: CASSRATNTEAFF. Here the CDR3 DNA reads TGTGCCAGTAGCAGGGCTACGAACACTGAAGCTTTCTTT.

This clone has only a few counts. The chain has TRBV5-1 and TRBJ2-1, with 12 bases fitting TRBD2. CDR1 and CDR2 from the germline V gene are SGHRS and YFSETQ. The V segment lost 4 bases and the J segment 8 bases; nucleotides outside the gene matches: 7. This CDR3 region has 15 residues. As DNA, the CDR3 is TGCGCCAGCAGCACACTAGCGGGAGGCTGGGATGAGCAGTTCTTC. As protein: CASSTLAGGWDEQFF.

The chain joins TRBV29-1 to TRBJ2-3; D is possibly TRBD1 (6 bases). Germline V lookup: CDR1 SQVTM, CDR2 ANQGSEA. Trimming left V 4 bases short and J 0 bases short, with 17 bases between. CDR3 length equals 16 residues. The CDR3: CSVVGVMGASTDTQYF. The CDR3 DNA is TGCAGCGTTGTGGGGGTTATGGGGGCTAGCACAGATACGCAGTATTTT.

The chain employs TRBV3-1 (or the pseudogene TRBV3-2) and TRBJ2-3; D is uncertain. Trimming stripped 3 bases from V and 0 bases from J, with 4 bases between. CDR1 LGHDT and CDR2 YNNKEL come from the germline V gene (reference sequence). This CDR3 region has 13 residues. The CDR3 is CASSHRSTDTQYF. As DNA, the CDR3 is TGTGCCAGCAGCCACCGGAGCACAGATACGCAGTATTTT.

This chain links TRBV28 with TRBJ1-3; 8 nucleotides align to TRBD1. The CDR3 sequence is 17 residues long. J lost 2 bases, V lost 4 bases, and 10 bases had no gene match. CDR1 and CDR2 from the germline V gene are MDHEN and SYDVKM. CDR3 in amino acids: CASSSHIGRGPGNTIYF. The DNA for the CDR3 is TGTGCCAGCAGTTCACATATAGGCAGGGGGCCTGGAAACACCATATATTTT.

The chain links TRBV10-3 to TRBJ2-1; 11 nucleotides line up with TRBD2. The CDR3 contains 18 residues. The ends lost 6 bases at V and 6 bases at J; junction bases unmatched: 16. Germline V gene data show CDR1 as ENHRY and CDR2 as SYGVKD. The CDR3 loop reads CAISHGTSGPNRGNEQFF. The CDR3 DNA sequence: TGTGCCATCAGCCATGGGACTAGCGGCCCCAACCGGGGCAATGAGCAGTTCTTC.

This clone was seen only once. The chain links TRBV19 to TRBJ1-2, with D possibly matching TRBD1 (6 bases). The germline gives CDR1 LNHDA, CDR2 SQIVND (reference sequence). V lost 0 bases to trimming and J lost 8 bases, with 7 bases between them. CDR3 size: 12 residues. The CDR3 DNA reads TGTGCCAGTAGTATAGACAGGGGCGGCTACACCTTC. This translates into CASSIDRGGYTF.

This chain connects TRBV28 to TRBJ1-1; no reliable D call. The V end lost 7 bases, the J end lost 0 bases, and 3 bases lay between the germline ends. The V gene's germline CDR1 is MDHEN and CDR2 SYDVKM. The CDR3 sequence is 11 residues long. CDR3 loop: CASNMNTEAFF. CDR3 nucleotide sequence: TGTGCCAGCAACATGAACACTGAAGCTTTCTTT. The complete variable domain, with remaining parts taken from reference TRBV28 and TRBJ1-1, reads DVKVTQSSRYLVKRTGEKVFLECVQDMDHENMFWYRQDPGLGLRLIYFSYDVKMKEKGDIPEGYSVSREKKERFSLILESASTNQTSMYLCASNMNTEAFFGQGTRLTVV.

This clone has only one observation. The rearrangement joins TRBV6-5 to TRBJ1-5; D gene ambiguous. CDR1 and CDR2 from the germline V gene are MNHEY and SVGAGI. V lost 6 bases, J lost 5 bases, and 5 bases lay in between. CDR3 length equals 11 residues. The CDR3: CASSGDQPQHF. In nucleotides, the CDR3 is TGTGCCAGCAGCGGAGATCAGCCCCAGCATTTT.

This rearrangement joins TRBV6-1 to TRBJ2-1, with a possible D match to TRBD2 (5 bases). V gave up 0 bases and J gave up 0 bases, with 12 bases separating them. The CDR3 is made up of 17 amino acids. The V gene's germline CDR1 is MNHNS and CDR2 SASEGT. The chain's CDR3 is CASSEAEAVASYNEQFF. DNA for the CDR3: TGTGCCAGCAGTGAAGCGGAAGCGGTGGCCTCCTACAATGAGCAGTTCTTC.

This chain joins TRBV27 and TRBJ2-5; tentative D call: TRBD1 (5 bases). Trimming took 4 bases from V and 1 from J, leaving 10 bases between them. This CDR3 is 14 amino acids long. The germline V gene has CDR1 MNHEY and CDR2 SMNVEV (reference sequence). The DNA of the CDR3 is TGTGCCAGCAGTTCACAGACAGCCCAAGAGACCCAGTACTTC. This gives the protein CASSSQTAQETQYF.

This chain connects TRBV15 to TRBJ2-3, with 8 bases identical to TRBD1. The CDR3 consists of 13 residues. From germline, CDR1 is LNHNV and CDR2 YYDKDF (reference sequence). J gave up 6 bases and V 3 bases, and 2 bases lay outside the gene matches. This chain's CDR3 is CATSSDRGDTQYF. Here the CDR3 DNA reads TGTGCCACCAGCAGTGACAGGGGTGATACGCAGTATTTT.

This chain joins TRBV4-1 and TRBJ1-2, with TRBD1 as a possible D gene (5 bases). Germline values: CDR1 MGHRA, CDR2 YSYEKL. CDR3 length equals 16 residues. Between the trimmed V and J ends, which lost 0 bases and 8 bases, there was a span of 19 bases. CDR3: CASSQDGGGSGLGYTF. The CDR3 DNA is TGCGCCAGCAGCCAAGATGGGGGGGGGAGTGGTTTAGGCTACACCTTC.

A note on this clone: Within the sample, other DNA sequences also encode this same CDR3. The chain has TRBV3-1 (or the pseudogene TRBV3-2) and TRBJ2-5; TRBD1 might be the D (5 bases). This CDR3 spans 13 amino acids. Trimming pared 1 base from V and 5 bases from J, leaving 8 bases between. Germline V gene lookup returns CDR1 LGHDT and CDR2 YNNKEL (reference sequence). CDR3 bases: TGTGCCAGCAGCCAAGCAGGGCGGGAGACCCAGTACTTC. This codes for CASSQAGRETQYF.

The rearrangement joins TRBV6-6 to TRBJ2-7; 12 bases align to TRBD2. The CDR3 covers 15 residues. V was pared by 6 bases and J by 0 bases, with 3 bases of the junction left unmatched. Germline V gives CDR1 MNHNY, CDR2 SVGAGI (reference sequence). The CDR3 bases are TGTGCCAGCAGCTTGACTAGCGGGAGCTCCTACGAGCAGTACTTC. The encoded protein is CASSLTSGSSYEQYF.

V is TRBV6-5 and J is TRBJ2-7, with 7 positions matching TRBD1. Unmatched junction bases numbered 8, after V lost 3 bases and J lost 3 bases. CDR3 size: 15 residues. In germline, CDR1 is MNHEY, CDR2 SVGAGI. CDR3 in DNA: TGTGCCAGCAGTTATACCGGGACAGCAGACTACGAGCAGTACGTC. Amino acids: CASSYTGTADYEQYV.

The V and J genes are TRBV29-1 and TRBJ2-5; 7 bases are a match to TRBD1. The CDR3 has 12 amino acids. The trim removed 7 bases at V and 4 bases at J, leaving 6 bases unmatched. Germline values: CDR1 SQVTM, CDR2 ANQGSEA. The CDR3 nucleotides are TGCAGCGCGAGACAGGGTGGAGAGACCCAGTACTTC. Encoded protein: CSARQGGETQYF.

V usage is TRBV28 and J usage is TRBJ2-7; 10 bases match TRBD2. The CDR3 length is 14 residues. CDR1 is MDHEN, CDR2 SYDVKM, per germline. V lost 10 bases, J lost 3 bases, and 9 bases stayed unmatched. CDR3 residues: CATKSGRVLYEQYF. The DNA for the CDR3 is TGTGCCACAAAAAGCGGGAGGGTCCTCTACGAGCAGTACTTC. The whole variable domain, filled in from reference TRBV28 and TRBJ2-7, reads DVKVTQSSRYLVKRTGEKVFLECVQDMDHENMFWYRQDPGLGLRLIYFSYDVKMKEKGDIPEGYSVSREKKERFSLILESASTNQTSMYLCATKSGRVLYEQYFGPGTRLTVT.

This rearrangement joins TRBV20-1 to TRBJ2-7; D gene ambiguous. Germline CDR1 DFQATT, CDR2 SNEGSKA (reference sequence). The CDR3 is made up of 11 amino acids. The V gene lost 2 bases and the J gene lost 2 bases, with 4 bases spanning the gap. Here the CDR3 DNA reads TGCAGTGCTAGAACAACCTACGAGCAGTACTTC. This encodes CSARTTYEQYF.

The chain combines TRBV7-2 with TRBJ2-3; 10 bases are shared with TRBD2. Germline V lookup: CDR1 SGHTA, CDR2 FQGNSA. CDR3 length: 18 amino acids. V lost 1 base, J lost 2 bases, and 9 bases stayed unmatched. The CDR3 is CASSLGRLAGAYTDTQYF. The CDR3 DNA sequence: TGTGCCAGCAGCTTAGGGAGGCTAGCGGGAGCTTACACAGATACGCAGTATTTT.